This entry describes one TCR beta chain. What it recognizes is unknown. The data were taken from a study of vaccination effects on CD4 cells after COVID-19. Deletions cut 4 bases from V and 8 bases from J, with 7 bases between. CDR1 and CDR2 from the germline V gene are SGHDT and YYEEEE. This CDR3 comprises 11 residues. Generated by immunoSEQ multiplex PCR, the TCRdb table keeps only in-frame clones and is missing some. The sample shows under 35,000 clones, about 66% of them seen only once. Viral peptide pool expansion of antigen-specific CD4+ T cells preceded sequencing in the ViraFEST assay. Isolation of CD4+ T cells took place after ten to eleven days of culture. Two-dose BNT162b2 or mRNA-1273 vaccination was given to participants.

The TCR comes from a human donor who received a COVID-19 vaccine. Specimen: CD4+ T cells from PBMCs cultured with SARS-CoV-2 spike peptides, collected after COVID-19 vaccination. The chain carries TRBV5-6 and TRBJ2-1; D is unresolved. CDR3 region: CASSSFDEQFF. Here the CDR3 DNA reads TGTGCCAGCAGCAGTTTTGATGAGCAGTTCTTC.